The entry below describes one T cell receptor (beta chain). Antigen: not known. PCR primers comprised 60 Vbeta and 13 Jbeta primers. Repertoires were generated with immunoSEQ multiplex PCR, while TCRdb's copy carries only in-frame clones and drops some. The sample's table shows about 48,000 clones. This CDR3 comprises 11 residues. Deletions cut 7 bases from V and 6 bases from J, with 12 bases between. Germline V gives CDR1 DFQATT, CDR2 SNEGSKA (reference sequence). This specimen comes from a study of cytomegalovirus exposure and HLA in healthy donors. Study results and caveats: A cluster of highly shared sequence variants was likely a sequencing artifact. The productive fraction for most TCR beta V segments was about 87% or about 30% in an earlier analysis. There were several of the most significant clusters that appeared linked to common viral pathogens in a later analysis.

This chain connects TRBV20-1 to TRBJ1-1; possible D gene TRBD1, 5 bases. The origin of this receptor is a male donor in good health and CMV-seropositive. The sequencing input was PBMCs. CDR3 coding DNA: TGCAGTGTAAAAGACAGCCCTGAAGCTTTCTTT. Translation: CSVKDSPEAFF.